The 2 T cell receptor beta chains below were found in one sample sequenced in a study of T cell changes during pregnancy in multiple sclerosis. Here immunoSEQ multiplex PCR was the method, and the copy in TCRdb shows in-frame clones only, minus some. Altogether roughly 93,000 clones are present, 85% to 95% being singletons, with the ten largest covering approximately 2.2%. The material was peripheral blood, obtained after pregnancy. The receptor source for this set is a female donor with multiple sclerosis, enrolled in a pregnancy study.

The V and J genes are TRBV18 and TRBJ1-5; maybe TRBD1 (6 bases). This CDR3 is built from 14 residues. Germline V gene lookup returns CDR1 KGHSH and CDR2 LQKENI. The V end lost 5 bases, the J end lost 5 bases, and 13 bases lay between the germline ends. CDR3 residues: CASSSGPGDQPQHF. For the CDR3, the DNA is TGTGCCAGCTCATCGGGACCAGGGGATCAGCCCCAGCATTTT.

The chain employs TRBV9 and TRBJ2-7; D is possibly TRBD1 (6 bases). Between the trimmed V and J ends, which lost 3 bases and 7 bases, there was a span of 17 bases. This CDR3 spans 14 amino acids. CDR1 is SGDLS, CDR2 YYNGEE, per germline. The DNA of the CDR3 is TGTGCCAGCAGCGACACACAGGGAGTGGGGGAGCAGTACTTC. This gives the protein CASSDTQGVGEQYF.